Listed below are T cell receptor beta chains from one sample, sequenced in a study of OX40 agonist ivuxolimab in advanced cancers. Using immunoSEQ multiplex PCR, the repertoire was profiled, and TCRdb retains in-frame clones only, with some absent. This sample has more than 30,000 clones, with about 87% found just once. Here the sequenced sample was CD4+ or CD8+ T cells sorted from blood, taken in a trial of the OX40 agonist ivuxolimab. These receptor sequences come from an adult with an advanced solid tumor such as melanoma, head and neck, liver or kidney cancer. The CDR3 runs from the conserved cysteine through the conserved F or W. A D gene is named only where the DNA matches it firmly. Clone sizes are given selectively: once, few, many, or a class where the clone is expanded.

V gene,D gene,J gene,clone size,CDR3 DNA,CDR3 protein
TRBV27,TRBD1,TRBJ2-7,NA,TGTGCCAGTAACCGGGGGGACAGGGCCTACGAGCAGTACTTC,CASNRGDRAYEQYF
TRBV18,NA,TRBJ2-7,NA,TGTGCCAGCTCCCTCTCCTACGAGCAGTACTTC,CASSLSYEQYF
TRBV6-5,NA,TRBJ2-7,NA,TGTGCCAGCAGACCGAACCAGGGCTATGTGTACGAGCAGTACTTC,CASRPNQGYVYEQYF
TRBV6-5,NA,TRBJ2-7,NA,TGTGCCAGCACGGGCAGGGGTCCCTCCGAGCAGTACTTC,CASTGRGPSEQYF
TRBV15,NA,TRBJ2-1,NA,TGTGCCACCAGCAGAGATCCGGGGGTGGGAGATGAGCAGTTCTTC,CATSRDPGVGDEQFF
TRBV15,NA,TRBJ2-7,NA,TGTGCCACCAGCAGAGAGGCCGGGTCTAGCTCCTACGAGCAGTACTTC,CATSREAGSSSYEQYF
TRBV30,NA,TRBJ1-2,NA,TGTGCCTGGAGCCGGAACTATGGCTACACCTTC,CAWSRNYGYTF
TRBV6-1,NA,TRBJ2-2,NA,TGTGCCAGCAGTGAAGCGGCGTGGGAGCTGTTTTTT,CASSEAAWELFF
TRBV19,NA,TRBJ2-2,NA,TGTGCCAGTAAAAGGGGAGCGGGCACCGGGGAGCTGTTTTTT,CASKRGAGTGELFF
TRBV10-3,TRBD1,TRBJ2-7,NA,TGTGCCATCAGCGGACGACAGGGGAGCTACGAGCAGTACTTC,CAISGRQGSYEQYF
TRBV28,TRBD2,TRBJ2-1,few,TGTGCCAGCAGTGGGACTAGCGCTAGCTCCTACAATGAGCAGTTCTTC,CASSGTSASSYNEQFF